This TCR beta chain was retrieved from a study of T cell changes during pregnancy in multiple sclerosis. TCRdb's copy holds only in-frame clones and misses some; the assay was immunoSEQ multiplex PCR. This table holds tens of thousands of clones, around 92% found once. The V and J ends lost 6 bases and 4 bases, in that order; junction bases with no gene match: 2. This CDR3 has 14 amino acids. Per germline, CDR1 MGHDK and CDR2 SYGVNS. This clonotype was sampled from a female donor in good health, enrolled as a control in a pregnancy study. The input for sequencing was CD4+ T cells from peripheral blood mononuclear cells, taken after pregnancy. The chain employs TRBV25-1 and TRBJ2-1, with 11 bases lining up with TRBD2. CDR3 sequence (DNA): TGTGCCAGCAGGCTAGCGGGGGGATACAATGAGCAGTTCTTC. Translated, it gives CASRLAGGYNEQFF.